This TCR beta chain is from a study of monozygotic twins with inflammatory bowel disease. Study findings and constraints: Variability in patient repertoires may have come partly from differing immunosuppressive treatments. Versus healthy twins, IBD patients showed fewer clonotypes shared with others, especially with disease activity.

Incorporation of UMIs carrying a 6-nucleotide sample barcode was performed by template switching. TCRdb reprocessed the 5' RACE reads, keeping one entry per CDR3 protein, no DNA. The table lists about 160,000 distinct CDR3 sequences. Germline-derived CDR1 and CDR2 are SQVTM and ANQGSEA. The CDR3 is 14 residues long. A word on this clonotype: The antigen is undetermined.

The clonotype comes from a human donor with ulcerative colitis or Crohn's disease, or a healthy co-twin of an affected twin (not recorded which). The chain couples TRBV29-1 to TRBJ1-1; the D call of TRBD1 rests on TCRdb alone, since no DNA is present to check it. The source material was blood. CDR3 region: CSVERSGWYTEAFF.